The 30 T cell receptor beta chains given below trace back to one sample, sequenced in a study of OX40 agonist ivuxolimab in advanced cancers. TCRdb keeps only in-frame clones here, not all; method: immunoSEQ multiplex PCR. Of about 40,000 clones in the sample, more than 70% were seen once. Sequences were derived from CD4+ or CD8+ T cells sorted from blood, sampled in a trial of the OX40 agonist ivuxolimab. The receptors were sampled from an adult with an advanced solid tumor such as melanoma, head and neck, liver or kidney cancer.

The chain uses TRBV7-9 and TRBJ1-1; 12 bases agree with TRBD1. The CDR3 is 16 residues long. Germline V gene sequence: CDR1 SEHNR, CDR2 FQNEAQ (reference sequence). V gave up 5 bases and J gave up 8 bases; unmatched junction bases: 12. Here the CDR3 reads CASSPSLGQGAGEAFF. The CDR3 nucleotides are TGTGCCAGCAGCCCATCCTTGGGACAGGGGGCCGGAGAAGCTTTCTTT.

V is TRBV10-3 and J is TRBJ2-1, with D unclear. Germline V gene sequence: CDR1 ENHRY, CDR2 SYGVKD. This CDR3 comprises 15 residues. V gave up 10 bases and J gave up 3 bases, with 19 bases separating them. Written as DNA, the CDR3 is TGTGCCACCACCCCAGAAAAGGGTTACTACAATGAGCAGTTCTTC. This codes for CATTPEKGYYNEQFF.

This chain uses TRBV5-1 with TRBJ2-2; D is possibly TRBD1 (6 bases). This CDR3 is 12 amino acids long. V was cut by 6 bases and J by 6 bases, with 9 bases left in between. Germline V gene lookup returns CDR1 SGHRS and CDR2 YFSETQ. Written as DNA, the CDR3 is TGCGCCAGCATACAGGGACCCGGGGAGCTGTTTTTT. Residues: CASIQGPGELFF.

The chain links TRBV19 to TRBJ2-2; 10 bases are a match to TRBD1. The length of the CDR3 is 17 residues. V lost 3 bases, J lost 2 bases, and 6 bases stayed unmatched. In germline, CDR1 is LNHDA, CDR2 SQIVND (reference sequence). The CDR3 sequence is CASSILRTGGNTGELFF. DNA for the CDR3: TGTGCCAGTAGTATCTTGCGGACAGGGGGTAACACCGGGGAGCTGTTTTTT.

Here the CDR3 reads CASSSRGWVYEQYF. As DNA, the CDR3 is TGTGCCAGCAGCAGCAGAGGGTGGGTCTACGAGCAGTACTTC. V gene TRBV13 combines with J gene TRBJ2-7; perhaps TRBD2 as D (5 bases). CDR1 PRHDT and CDR2 FYEKMQ come from the germline V gene (reference sequence). V gave up 5 bases and J gave up 3 bases, with 14 bases separating them. The CDR3 is made up of 14 amino acids.

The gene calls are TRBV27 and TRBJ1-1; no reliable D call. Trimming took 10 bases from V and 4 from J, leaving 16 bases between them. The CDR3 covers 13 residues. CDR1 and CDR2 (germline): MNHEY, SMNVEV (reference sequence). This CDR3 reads CATRVNKGTEAFF. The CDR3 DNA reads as TGTGCCACCCGAGTAAACAAGGGCACTGAAGCTTTCTTT.

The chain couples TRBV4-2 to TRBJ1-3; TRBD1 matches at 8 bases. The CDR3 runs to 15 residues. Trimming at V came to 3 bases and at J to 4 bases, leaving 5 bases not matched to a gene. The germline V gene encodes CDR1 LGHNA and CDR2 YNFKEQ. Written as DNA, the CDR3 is TGTGCCAGCAGCCAGGCCCGGACAGGGGGAAACACCATATATTTT. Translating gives CASSQARTGGNTIYF.

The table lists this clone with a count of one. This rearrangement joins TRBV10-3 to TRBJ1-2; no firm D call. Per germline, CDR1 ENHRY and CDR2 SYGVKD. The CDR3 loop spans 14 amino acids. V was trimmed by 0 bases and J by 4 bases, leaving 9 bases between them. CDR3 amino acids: CAISESEDPYGYTF. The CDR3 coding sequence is TGTGCCATCAGTGAGTCAGAGGATCCCTATGGCTACACCTTC.

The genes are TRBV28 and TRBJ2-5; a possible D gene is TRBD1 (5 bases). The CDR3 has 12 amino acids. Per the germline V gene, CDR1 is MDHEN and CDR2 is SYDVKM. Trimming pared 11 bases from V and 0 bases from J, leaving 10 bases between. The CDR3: CAAGMNQETQYF. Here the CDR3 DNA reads TGTGCCGCAGGGATGAACCAAGAGACCCAGTACTTC.

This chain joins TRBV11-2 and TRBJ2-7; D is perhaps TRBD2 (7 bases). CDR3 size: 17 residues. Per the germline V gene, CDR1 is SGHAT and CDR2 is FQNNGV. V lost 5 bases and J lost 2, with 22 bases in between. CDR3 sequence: CASSLFPLGGPPYEQYF. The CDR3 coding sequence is TGTGCCAGCAGCCTCTTTCCCTTGGGGGGGCCACCCTACGAGCAGTACTTC.

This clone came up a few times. The CDR3, as DNA: TGTGCCAGCAGCGCGCTTTATGGGACAGCTAATGGCTACACCTTC. Amino acid sequence: CASSALYGTANGYTF. V usage is TRBV9 and J usage is TRBJ1-2; TRBD1 matches 7 bases. V gave up 3 bases and J gave up 6 bases; unmatched junction bases: 11. The CDR3 runs to 15 residues. In germline, CDR1 is SGDLS, CDR2 YYNGEE.

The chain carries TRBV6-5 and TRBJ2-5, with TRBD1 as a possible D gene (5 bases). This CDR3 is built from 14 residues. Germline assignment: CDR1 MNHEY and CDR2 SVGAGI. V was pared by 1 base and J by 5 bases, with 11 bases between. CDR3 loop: CASSYFGALETQYF. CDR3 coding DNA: TGTGCCAGCAGTTACTTTGGGGCTCTGGAGACCCAGTACTTC.

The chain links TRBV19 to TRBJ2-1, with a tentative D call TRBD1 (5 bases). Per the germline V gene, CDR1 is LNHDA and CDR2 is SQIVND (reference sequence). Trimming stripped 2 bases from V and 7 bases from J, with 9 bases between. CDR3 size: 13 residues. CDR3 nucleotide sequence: TGTGCCAGTAGTATAATAGGGGCGAATGAGCAGTTCTTC. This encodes CASSIIGANEQFF. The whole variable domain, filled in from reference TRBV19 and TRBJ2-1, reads DGGITQSPKYLFRKEGQNVTLSCEQNLNHDAMYWYRQDPGQGLRLIYYSQIVNDFQKGDIAEGYSVSREKKESFPLTVTSAQKNPTAFYLCASSIIGANEQFFGPGTRLTVL.

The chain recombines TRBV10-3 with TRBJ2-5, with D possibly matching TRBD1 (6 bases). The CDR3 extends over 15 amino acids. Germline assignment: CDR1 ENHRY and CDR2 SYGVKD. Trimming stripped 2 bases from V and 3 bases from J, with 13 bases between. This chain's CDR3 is CAISEAIGTKETQYF. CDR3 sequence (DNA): TGTGCCATCAGTGAGGCTATTGGGACAAAAGAGACCCAGTACTTC.

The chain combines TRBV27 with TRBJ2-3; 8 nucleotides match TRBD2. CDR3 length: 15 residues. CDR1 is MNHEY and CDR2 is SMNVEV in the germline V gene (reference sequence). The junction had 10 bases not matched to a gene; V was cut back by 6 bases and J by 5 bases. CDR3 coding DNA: TGTGCCAGCAGCCCCGTAACTAGCGGAGGAGATACGCAGTATTTT. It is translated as CASSPVTSGGDTQYF.

CDR3 sequence reads: CASSQGTGADTQYF. CDR3 in DNA: TGTGCCAGCAGCCAGGGGACGGGGGCAGATACGCAGTATTTT. The chain recombines TRBV11-2 with TRBJ2-3, with D perhaps given as TRBD1 or TRBD2 (6 bases each). CDR1 SGHAT and CDR2 FQNNGV come from the germline V gene. Deletions cut 5 bases from V and 4 bases from J, with 13 bases between. CDR3 length equals 14 residues.

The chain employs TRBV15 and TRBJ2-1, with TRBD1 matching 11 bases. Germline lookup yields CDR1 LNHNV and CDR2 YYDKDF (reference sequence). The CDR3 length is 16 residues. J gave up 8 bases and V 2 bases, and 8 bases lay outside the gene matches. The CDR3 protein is CATSRTGTGGRHEQFF. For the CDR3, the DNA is TGTGCCACCAGCAGAACGGGGACAGGGGGGAGACATGAGCAGTTCTTC. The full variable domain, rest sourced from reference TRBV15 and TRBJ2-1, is DAMVIQNPRYQVTQFGKPVTLSCSQTLNHNVMYWYQQKSSQAPKLLFHYYDKDFNNEADTPDNFQSRRPNTSFCFLDIRSPGLGDTAMYLCATSRTGTGGRHEQFFGPGTRLTVL.

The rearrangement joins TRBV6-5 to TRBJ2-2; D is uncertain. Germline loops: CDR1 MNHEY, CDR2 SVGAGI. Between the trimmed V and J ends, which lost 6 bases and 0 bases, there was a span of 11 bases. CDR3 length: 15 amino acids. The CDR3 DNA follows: TGTGCCAGCAGATATTTCGCGGCGAACACCGGGGAGCTGTTTTTT. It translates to CASRYFAANTGELFF.

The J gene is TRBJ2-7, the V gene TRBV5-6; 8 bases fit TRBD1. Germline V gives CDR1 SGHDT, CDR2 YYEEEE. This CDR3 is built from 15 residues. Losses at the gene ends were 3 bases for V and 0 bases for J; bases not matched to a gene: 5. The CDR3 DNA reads TGTGCCAGCAGCTGGGGGGACAGGAGCTCCTACGAGCAGTACTTC. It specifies CASSWGDRSSYEQYF.

In nucleotides, the CDR3 is TGTGCCAGCAGTGCGAACTACGAGCAGTACTTC. This translates into CASSANYEQYF. J is TRBJ2-7 and V is TRBV6-6, with D hard to call. The CDR3 loop spans 11 amino acids. Trimming cost V 5 bases and J 3 bases, with 5 bases left between them. Germline CDR1 is MNHNY and CDR2 is SVGAGI (reference sequence).

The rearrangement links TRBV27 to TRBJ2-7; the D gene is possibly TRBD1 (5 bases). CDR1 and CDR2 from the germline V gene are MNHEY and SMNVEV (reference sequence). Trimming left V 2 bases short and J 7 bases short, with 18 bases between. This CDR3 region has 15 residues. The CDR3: CASSLNVQATWEQYF. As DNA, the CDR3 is TGTGCCAGCAGTTTAAATGTACAGGCGACTTGGGAGCAGTACTTC.

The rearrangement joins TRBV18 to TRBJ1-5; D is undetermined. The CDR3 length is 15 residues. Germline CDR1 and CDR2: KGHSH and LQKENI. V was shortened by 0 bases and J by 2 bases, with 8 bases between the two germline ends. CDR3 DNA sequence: TGTGCCAGCTCACCACCGGAGGTCCGCAATCAGCCCCAGCATTTT. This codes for CASSPPEVRNQPQHF.

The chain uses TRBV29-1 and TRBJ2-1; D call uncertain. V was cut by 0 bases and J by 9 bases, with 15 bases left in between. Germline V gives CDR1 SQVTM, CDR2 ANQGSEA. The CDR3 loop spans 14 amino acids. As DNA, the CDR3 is TGCAGCGTTGAAGAGGTCGGTGAAAGCATTGAGCAGTTCTTC. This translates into CSVEEVGESIEQFF.

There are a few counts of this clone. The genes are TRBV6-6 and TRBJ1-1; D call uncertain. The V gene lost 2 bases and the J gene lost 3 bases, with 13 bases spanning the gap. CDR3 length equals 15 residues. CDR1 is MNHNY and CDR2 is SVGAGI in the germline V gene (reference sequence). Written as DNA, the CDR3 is TGTGCCAGCAGTTACACTCGACTCCCCGACACTGAAGCTTTCTTT. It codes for CASSYTRLPDTEAFF.

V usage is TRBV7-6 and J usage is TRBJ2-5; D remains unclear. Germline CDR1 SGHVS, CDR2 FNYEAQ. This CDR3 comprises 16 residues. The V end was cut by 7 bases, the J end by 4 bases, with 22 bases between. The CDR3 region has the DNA TGTGCCAGCACCCTTACCGCCCGAGCAGTCACAGAGACCCAGTACTTC. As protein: CASTLTARAVTETQYF. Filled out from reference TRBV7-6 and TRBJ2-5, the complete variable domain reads GAGVSQSPRYKVTKRGQDVALRCDPISGHVSLYWYRQALGQGPEFLTYFNYEAQQDKSGLPNDRFSAERPEGSISTLTIQRTEQRDSAMYRCASTLTARAVTETQYFGPGTRLLVL.

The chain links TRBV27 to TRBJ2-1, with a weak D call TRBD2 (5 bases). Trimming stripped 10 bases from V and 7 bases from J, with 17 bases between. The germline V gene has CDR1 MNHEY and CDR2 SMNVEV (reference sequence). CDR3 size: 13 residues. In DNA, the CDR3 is TGTGCCACCCGACGGGTAGCGCAGAATGAGCAGTTCTTC. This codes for CATRRVAQNEQFF.

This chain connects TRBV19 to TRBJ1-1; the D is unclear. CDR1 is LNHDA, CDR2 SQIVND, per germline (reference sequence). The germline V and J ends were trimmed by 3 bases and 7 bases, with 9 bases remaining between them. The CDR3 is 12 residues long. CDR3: CASSIGSLEAFF. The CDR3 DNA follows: TGTGCCAGTAGTATTGGAAGTCTTGAAGCTTTCTTT.

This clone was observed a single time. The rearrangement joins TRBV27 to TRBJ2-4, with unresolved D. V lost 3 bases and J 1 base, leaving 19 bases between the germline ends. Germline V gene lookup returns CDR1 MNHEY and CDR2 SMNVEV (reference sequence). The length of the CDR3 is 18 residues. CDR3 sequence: CASSFLIRSPRAKNIQYF. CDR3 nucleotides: TGTGCCAGCAGTTTCCTCATCCGGTCCCCACGGGCCAAAAACATTCAGTACTTC.

The CDR3 here is CASSAGQVEAFF. The CDR3 region has the DNA TGTGCCAGCAGCGCTGGACAAGTTGAAGCTTTCTTT. This rearrangement joins TRBV5-8 to TRBJ1-1; a weak D match, TRBD1 (5 bases). Trimming pared 4 bases from V and 7 bases from J, leaving 11 bases between. The CDR3 has 12 amino acids. Per the germline V gene, CDR1 is SGHTS and CDR2 is YDEGEE.

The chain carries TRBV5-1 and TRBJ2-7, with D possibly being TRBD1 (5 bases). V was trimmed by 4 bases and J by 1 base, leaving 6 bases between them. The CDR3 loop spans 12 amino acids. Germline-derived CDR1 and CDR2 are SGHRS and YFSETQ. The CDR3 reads CASSGHSYEQYF. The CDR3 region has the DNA TGCGCCAGCAGCGGACATTCCTACGAGCAGTACTTC.